The T cell receptor (beta chain) under discussion was sequenced for a study of T cells in tuberculosis. Study-wide background: Sequenced TCRs come from CD1B-GMM tetramer-binding T cells. The study, taken as a whole, reports: GMM-specific TCRs were nearer to active tuberculosis alpha repertoires, suggesting expansion.

This clone was recorded once. Antigen specificity is unknown. Profiled with immunoSEQ multiplex PCR; TCRdb holds only in-frame clones, not every one. The data hold more than 30,000 clones, with around 92% observed a single time. V dropped 2 bases and J dropped 7 bases, with 5 bases sitting between them. In germline, CDR1 is SGHTA, CDR2 FQGNSA. The CDR3 has 11 amino acids. The chain has TRBV7-2 and TRBJ1-2; TRBD1 might be the D (5 bases). The TCR was taken from a donor aged 10-29 years with latent tuberculosis or without tuberculosis infection. Some clones in this sample may be carry-over from other donors' samples. Sequencing used PBMCs. CDR3 nucleotide sequence: TGTGCCAGCAGCTTAAGGGGTGGCTACACCTTC. Translation: CASSLRGGYTF.